A selection of T cell receptor beta chains follows, all from one sample in a study of OX40 agonist ivuxolimab in advanced cancers. The method was immunoSEQ multiplex PCR; TCRdb's version includes in-frame clones alone and lacks a portion of them. Of fewer than 85,000 clones listed, around nine tenths are singletons. Sequencing used CD4+ or CD8+ T cells sorted from blood, obtained in a trial of the OX40 agonist ivuxolimab. The origin of the receptors is an adult with an advanced solid tumor such as melanoma, head and neck, liver or kidney cancer. Both conserved end residues are part of each CDR3. Each record gives: D gene, clone size, J gene, V gene, CDR3 DNA, CDR3 protein. A D gene is named only where the DNA matches it firmly. The listing skips clone size in some rows; elsewhere it reads once, few, many or a size class.

>TRBD2|-|TRBJ2-2|TRBV5-1
TGCGCCAGCAGCTCCCGGGGACTAGCGGGACCGAACACCGGGGAGCTGTTTTTT
CASSSRGLAGPNTGELFF
>-|few|TRBJ2-1|TRBV9
TGTGCCAGCAGCGTCGGCCCCTACAATGAGCAGTTCTTC
CASSVGPYNEQFF
>-|-|TRBJ2-7|TRBV11-1
TGTGCCAGCAGCCTAAAGGGGCCCAACGAGCAGTACTTC
CASSLKGPNEQYF
>-|once|TRBJ2-3|TRBV28
TGTGCCACCGTGGAGGGCACAGATACGCAGTATTTT
CATVEGTDTQYF
>-|-|TRBJ2-1|TRBV9
TGTGCCAGCAGCGTAGGGGAGCATGAGCAGTTCTTC
CASSVGEHEQFF
>TRBD1|-|TRBJ1-2|TRBV6-5
TGTGCCAGCAGACCCGACAGGGGGATAATCTATGGCTACACCTTC
CASRPDRGIIYGYTF
>TRBD1|-|TRBJ2-1|TRBV7-3
TGTGCCAGCAGCTTAAACCCCGGGACAGTGAATGAGCAGTTCTTC
CASSLNPGTVNEQFF
>-|-|TRBJ2-5|TRBV4-3
TGCGCCAGCAGCCAAGATTTAGGCTCCCGGGGGACCCAGTACTTC
CASSQDLGSRGTQYF
>-|-|TRBJ2-7|TRBV5-6
TGTGCCAGCAGCTTGGCCAACGTGCGGGTCGAGCAGTACTTC
CASSLANVRVEQYF
>-|-|TRBJ2-3|TRBV7-7
TGTGCCAGCAGCTTACATTTGGGGAATACGCAGTATTTT
CASSLHLGNTQYF
>-|few|TRBJ1-2|TRBV19
TGTGCCAGTACCCCACTACAAGGTGGCTACACCTTC
CASTPLQGGYTF
>TRBD1|-|TRBJ1-5|TRBV19
TGTGCCAGTAGTAGGACAGGGGATCAGCCCCAGCATTTT
CASSRTGDQPQHF
>-|-|TRBJ2-1|TRBV19
TGTGCCAGTAGTAGAGAGGGGACCATCTGGTATGAGCAGTTCTTC
CASSREGTIWYEQFF
>-|-|TRBJ1-5|TRBV7-2
TGTGCCAGCAGCTTAATTTGGGATCAGCCCCAGCATTTT
CASSLIWDQPQHF
>-|-|TRBJ2-7|TRBV4-1
TGCGCCAGCAGCCAAGCCCCGCCCCGGGACCTATCATGGGGGGAGCAGTACTTC
CASSQAPPRDLSWGEQYF
>-|-|TRBJ1-1|TRBV5-1
TGCGCCAGCAGCTTGTCCGAGGGGGGCAGGAACACTGAAGCTTTCTTT
CASSLSEGGRNTEAFF
>-|-|TRBJ1-5|TRBV19
TGTGCCAGTAGTATTGTACAGGATCTTAATCAGCCCCAGCATTTT
CASSIVQDLNQPQHF
>-|-|TRBJ1-2|TRBV5-6
TGTGCCAGCAGCGGGACGGTCCGCGGCTATGGCTACACCTTC
CASSGTVRGYGYTF
>TRBD2|-|TRBJ2-7|TRBV7-2
TGTGCCAGCAGCCGCTCACTAGCGGCCTCCTACGAGCAGTACTTC
CASSRSLAASYEQYF
>TRBD2|-|TRBJ2-3|TRBV2
TGTGCCAGCAGCTCTCGGGCTAGCGGGGGGGCTCGTAGCACAGATACGCAGTATTTT
CASSSRASGGARSTDTQYF
>-|-|TRBJ1-5|TRBV2
TGTGCCAGCAAAGACCCCAGGGGCAATCAGCCCCAGCATTTT
CASKDPRGNQPQHF
>-|-|TRBJ2-3|TRBV7-6
TGTGCCAGCAGCTTAGGTGGGGCCGCCACAGATACGCAGTATTTT
CASSLGGAATDTQYF
>-|-|TRBJ1-2|TRBV7-9
TGTGCCAGCAGCTTAAGGGATAGTTCCTATGGCTACACCTTC
CASSLRDSSYGYTF
>-|-|TRBJ2-3|TRBV27
TGTGCCAGCAGTAGAGAGGCAGATACGCAGTATTTT
CASSREADTQYF
>-|-|TRBJ2-7|TRBV2
TGTGCCAGCCAAGAGGTGACTAGGTCCTACGAGCAGTACTTC
CASQEVTRSYEQYF
>-|-|TRBJ2-7|TRBV7-2
TGTGCCAGCAGCTCCCGACTGAGCTCCTACGAGCAGTACTTC
CASSSRLSSYEQYF
>-|-|TRBJ2-5|TRBV5-1
TGCGCCAGCAGCTTTACCGGAGGAGAGACCCAGTACTTC
CASSFTGGETQYF
>-|-|TRBJ2-5|TRBV4-3
TGCGCCAGCAGCCAAGACGCGAACTCATGGTTGGACCAGTACTTC
CASSQDANSWLDQYF
>-|-|TRBJ2-2|TRBV28
TGTGCCAGCAGTTTGGCGGGGATTAACACCGGGGAGCTGTTTTTT
CASSLAGINTGELFF
>-|-|TRBJ1-6|TRBV7-2
TGTGCCAGCAGCTTAGGCATCGGGACTGCAAGCGGTTCACCCCTCCACTTT
CASSLGIGTASGSPLHF
>-|-|TRBJ1-5|TRBV28
TGTGCCAGCAGCAGCAAGAATCAGCCCCAGCATTTT
CASSSKNQPQHF
>-|-|TRBJ1-3|TRBV7-9
TGTGCCAGCAGGCGGGGAGAGGACACCATATATTTT
CASRRGEDTIYF
>TRBD2|-|TRBJ2-7|TRBV28
TGTGCCAGCAGTCCCGGGACTAGCGGCTACGAGCAGTACTTC
CASSPGTSGYEQYF
>-|-|TRBJ2-7|TRBV27
TGTGCCAGCAGTATCCGTGGAGAGCAGTACTTC
CASSIRGEQYF
>-|-|TRBJ2-2|TRBV5-1
TGCGCCAGCAGCTTGGTTTCAGGGGACACCGGGGAGCTGTTTTTT
CASSLVSGDTGELFF
>-|-|TRBJ1-2|TRBV9
TGTGCCAGCAGCGTAGGGGGAGCCACCTATGGCTACACCTTC
CASSVGGATYGYTF
>-|-|TRBJ2-7|TRBV5-6
TGTGCCAGCAGCTTGCAAGGGGGGACCTACGAGCAGTACTTC
CASSLQGGTYEQYF